The next 20 T cell receptor beta chains were all read from a single sample in a study of cytomegalovirus exposure and HLA in healthy donors. The protocol was immunoSEQ multiplex PCR, while the TCRdb copy is restricted to in-frame clones and leaves out a portion. The sample has 180,000 or so clones; approximately 89% are singletons. The sequenced sample was PBMCs. The receptors were gathered from a man aged 18 to 30 in good health and CMV-seropositive.

V usage is TRBV5-6 and J usage is TRBJ2-7; 8 bases match TRBD2. The CDR3 extends over 15 amino acids. The trim removed 1 base at V and 7 bases at J, leaving 10 bases unmatched. CDR1 SGHDT and CDR2 YYEEEE come from the germline V gene. The CDR3 reads CASSLSSGRGAEQYF. CDR3 DNA: TGTGCCAGCAGCTTGAGCAGCGGGAGAGGGGCGGAGCAGTACTTC.

The chain is built from TRBV7-9 and TRBJ2-5, with a possible D match to TRBD2 (5 bases). V dropped 4 bases and J dropped 2 bases, with 8 bases sitting between them. CDR1 and CDR2 (germline): SEHNR, FQNEAQ (reference sequence). The CDR3 has 13 residues. The CDR3 here is CASSSRGQETQYF. CDR3 sequence (DNA): TGTGCCAGCAGCTCCCGGGGTCAAGAGACCCAGTACTTC.

The V gene is TRBV9, the J gene TRBJ2-7, with D maybe TRBD2 (5 bases). V dropped 0 bases and J dropped 7 bases, with 11 bases sitting between them. The CDR3 is made up of 13 amino acids. In germline, CDR1 is SGDLS, CDR2 YYNGEE. The CDR3 sequence: CASSVAHPGEQYF. CDR3 DNA sequence: TGTGCCAGCAGCGTAGCACACCCGGGAGAGCAGTACTTC.

This clone is a singleton in its sample. The J gene is TRBJ2-7, the V gene TRBV6-1; 8 bases line up with TRBD1. V shed 8 bases and J 5 bases; nucleotides not matched to a gene: 11. The CDR3 totals 14 residues. In germline, CDR1 is MNHNS, CDR2 SASEGT. CDR3 sequence (DNA): TGTGCCAGCCAGCCACGACAGGGGATCCACGAGCAGTACTTC. Translating gives CASQPRQGIHEQYF.

The rearrangement links TRBV7-8 to TRBJ1-1; maybe TRBD1 (5 bases). In germline, CDR1 is SGHVS, CDR2 FQNEAQ. The V end was cut by 3 bases, the J end by 13 bases, with 21 bases between. The CDR3 sequence is 14 residues long. The CDR3: CASSLPGKYGLVFF. The CDR3 nucleotides are TGTGCCAGCAGCTTGCCAGGGAAATATGGTTTAGTTTTCTTT.

The chain carries TRBV6-1 and TRBJ1-5; D is unresolved. The CDR3 is 15 residues long. Germline V gives CDR1 MNHNS, CDR2 SASEGT. Trimming shortened V by 1 base and J by 2 bases, and 9 bases separated the two germline ends. In nucleotides, the CDR3 is TGTGCCAGCAGTGAAGTGGGCTATGGCAATCAGCCCCAGCATTTT. Protein sequence: CASSEVGYGNQPQHF.

The chain couples TRBV19 to TRBJ2-6; D might be TRBD1 (5 bases). Between the trimmed V and J ends, which lost 2 bases and 2 bases, there was a span of 13 bases. CDR1 and CDR2 from the germline V gene are LNHDA and SQIVND (reference sequence). The CDR3 contains 17 residues. CDR3 amino acids: CASSIRQGGAGANVLTF. In nucleotides, the CDR3 is TGTGCCAGTAGTATAAGGCAGGGCGGCGCTGGGGCCAACGTCCTGACTTTC. Full variable domain (missing parts from reference TRBV19 and TRBJ2-6): DGGITQSPKYLFRKEGQNVTLSCEQNLNHDAMYWYRQDPGQGLRLIYYSQIVNDFQKGDIAEGYSVSREKKESFPLTVTSAQKNPTAFYLCASSIRQGGAGANVLTFGAGSRLTVL.

This clone has only one observation. The chain links TRBV5-1 to TRBJ2-5; 10 nucleotides match TRBD2. The CDR3 runs 15 residues. The germline V gene has CDR1 SGHRS and CDR2 YFSETQ. The junction had 8 bases not matched to a gene; V was cut back by 3 bases and J by 6 bases. The CDR3 is CASSSAGGPGKTQYF. CDR3 bases: TGCGCCAGCAGCTCAGCGGGGGGGCCAGGAAAGACCCAGTACTTC.

The chain has TRBV11-2 and TRBJ2-7; 8 bases align to TRBD1. The germline V gene has CDR1 SGHAT and CDR2 FQNNGV. This CDR3 spans 15 amino acids. Losses at the gene ends were 6 bases for V and 12 bases for J; bases not matched to a gene: 19. The chain's CDR3 is CASSLQIQGAPGWYF. The CDR3 DNA is TGTGCCAGCAGTCTTCAAATTCAGGGGGCGCCTGGGTGGTACTTC.

The gene calls are TRBV5-1 and TRBJ2-3; 7 nucleotides match TRBD2. Losses at the gene ends were 1 base for V and 2 bases for J; bases not matched to a gene: 13. From germline, CDR1 is SGHRS and CDR2 YFSETQ. This CDR3 has 18 residues. The CDR3 here is CASSLNPSGGSYTDTQYF. CDR3 nucleotides: TGCGCCAGCAGCTTGAATCCCAGTGGCGGGAGCTACACAGATACGCAGTATTTT. The full variable domain, rest sourced from reference TRBV5-1 and TRBJ2-3, is KAGVTQTPRYLIKTRGQQVTLSCSPISGHRSVSWYQQTPGQGLQFLFEYFSETQRNKGNFPGRFSGRQFSNSRSEMNVSTLELGDSALYLCASSLNPSGGSYTDTQYFGPGTRLTVL.

The chain joins TRBV2 to TRBJ2-7; possible D gene TRBD2, 6 bases. The germline gives CDR1 SNHLY, CDR2 FYNNEI. V was trimmed by 8 bases and J by 4 bases, leaving 15 bases between them. The CDR3 consists of 13 residues. CDR3 nucleotides: TGTGCCAGCCGGGCGGCGGGGCAATACGAGCAGTACTTC. Translation gives CASRAAGQYEQYF.

The V and J genes are TRBV29-1 and TRBJ1-3, with 11 bases aligning to TRBD1. The trim removed 5 bases at V and 7 bases at J, leaving 4 bases unmatched. The CDR3 runs to 13 residues. Germline lookup yields CDR1 SQVTM and CDR2 ANQGSEA. This CDR3 is CSVLRDRGNTIYF. CDR3 DNA: TGCAGCGTTCTCCGGGACAGGGGGAACACCATATATTTT.

The gene calls are TRBV11-2 and TRBJ2-1, with D possibly TRBD2 on 6 matching bases. Trimming removed 3 bases from V and 8 bases from J, with 14 bases in between. This CDR3 contains 14 residues. Germline lookup yields CDR1 SGHAT and CDR2 FQNNGV. The CDR3 loop is CASSFGGTSDEQFF. The CDR3 nucleotides are TGTGCCAGCAGCTTTGGGGGGACTTCTGATGAGCAGTTCTTC.

The chain carries TRBV7-2 and TRBJ1-1, with 7 bases lining up with TRBD1. The germline gives CDR1 SGHTA, CDR2 FQGNSA. V dropped 2 bases and J dropped 4; count of bases not matched to a gene: 1. The CDR3 extends over 13 amino acids. CDR3 amino acids: CASSLQGGTEAFF. The CDR3 DNA reads TGTGCCAGCAGCTTACAGGGGGGCACTGAAGCTTTCTTT.

The rearrangement links TRBV14 to TRBJ1-1, with a weak D call TRBD1 (5 bases). This CDR3 has 13 amino acids. Germline CDR1 is SGHDN and CDR2 is FVKESK. Trimming left V 3 bases short and J 8 bases short, with 13 bases between. In DNA form, the CDR3 reads TGTGCCAGCAGCCAGTATGCAGGGCAAGAAGCTTTCTTT. This gives the protein CASSQYAGQEAFF.

This clone was detected once. The chain is built from TRBV4-1 and TRBJ2-7; 10 nucleotides agree with TRBD2. CDR3 length: 18 amino acids. Germline V CDR1 and CDR2: MGHRA, YSYEKL. The trim removed 1 base at V and 3 bases at J, leaving 12 bases unmatched. The CDR3 nucleotides are TGCGCCAGCAGCCAAGGTCTAGCGGGGGTTTTGAACGGCTACGAGCAGTACTTC. Encoded protein: CASSQGLAGVLNGYEQYF.

The table lists this clone with a count of one. The rearrangement joins TRBV7-8 to TRBJ1-1; D may be TRBD1 (5 bases). The CDR3 is 15 residues long. Trimming cost V 3 bases and J 1 base, with 12 bases left between them. The germline V gene encodes CDR1 SGHVS and CDR2 FQNEAQ. The CDR3 sequence: CASSFTGLANTEAFF. CDR3 bases: TGTGCCAGCAGCTTTACAGGTTTGGCGAACACTGAAGCTTTCTTT.

V is TRBV19 and J is TRBJ1-5, with TRBD1 matching over 8 bases. The CDR3 length is 14 residues. CDR1 LNHDA and CDR2 SQIVND come from the germline V gene (reference sequence). J was trimmed by 0 bases and V by 9 bases; bases with no gene match: 4. CDR3 nucleotides: TGTGCCAGGTTAACAGGGGGTAGCAATCAGCCCCAGCATTTT. Its translation: CARLTGGSNQPQHF.

The rearrangement links TRBV7-9 to TRBJ2-7; 8 nucleotides line up with TRBD1. The CDR3 has 14 amino acids. The V segment lost 4 bases and the J segment 7 bases; nucleotides outside the gene matches: 9. The germline gives CDR1 SEHNR, CDR2 FQNEAQ (reference sequence). As DNA, the CDR3 is TGTGCCAGCAGCTCTATCGGGACAGGCCTAGAGCAGTACTTC. Encoded protein: CASSSIGTGLEQYF. Filled out from reference TRBV7-9 and TRBJ2-7, the complete variable domain reads DTGVSQNPRHKITKRGQNVTFRCDPISEHNRLYWYRQTLGQGPEFLTYFQNEAQLEKSRLLSDRFSAERPKGSFSTLEIQRTEQGDSAMYLCASSSIGTGLEQYFGPGTRLTVT.

The gene calls are TRBV19 and TRBJ2-7; 10 nucleotides agree with TRBD2. The CDR3 covers 16 residues. J lost 7 bases, V lost 3 bases, and 12 bases had no gene match. Germline V gives CDR1 LNHDA, CDR2 SQIVND (reference sequence). The DNA for the CDR3 is TGTGCCAGTAGTATCGGGCTAGCGGGAGTATCGGGGGAGCAGTACTTC. It yields the protein CASSIGLAGVSGEQYF. The whole variable domain, filled in from reference TRBV19 and TRBJ2-7, reads DGGITQSPKYLFRKEGQNVTLSCEQNLNHDAMYWYRQDPGQGLRLIYYSQIVNDFQKGDIAEGYSVSREKKESFPLTVTSAQKNPTAFYLCASSIGLAGVSGEQYFGPGTRLTVT.